The source of this T cell receptor (beta chain) is a study of blood T cell repertoires in COVID-19. Study in general: PBMCs, B-cell-depleted T cells, or T cells were the source of the cDNA or gDNA that made up the material.

In germline, CDR1 is SEHNR, CDR2 FQNEAQ (reference sequence). Between the trimmed V and J ends, which lost 1 base and 0 bases, there was a span of 6 bases. This CDR3 contains 14 residues. Per the study methods: Counts of nucleated cells, estimated from reference gene primer amplification, were obtained. The table came from immunoSEQ multiplex PCR; TCRdb's copy has only in-frame clones and leaves some out. The V and J calls and the clone size are those of that table, but D and trimming were determined from the DNA. The table records 310,000 or so clones, over 70% of them present only once. The sequenced sample consisted of peripheral blood. The receptor was derived from a woman between 45 and 65 years old with acute or convalescent COVID-19. J is TRBJ1-1 and V is TRBV7-9; D is uncertain. CDR3 protein: CASSLVSLNTEAFF. As DNA, the CDR3 is TGTGCCAGCAGCTTAGTCTCCCTGAACACTGAAGCTTTCTTT.